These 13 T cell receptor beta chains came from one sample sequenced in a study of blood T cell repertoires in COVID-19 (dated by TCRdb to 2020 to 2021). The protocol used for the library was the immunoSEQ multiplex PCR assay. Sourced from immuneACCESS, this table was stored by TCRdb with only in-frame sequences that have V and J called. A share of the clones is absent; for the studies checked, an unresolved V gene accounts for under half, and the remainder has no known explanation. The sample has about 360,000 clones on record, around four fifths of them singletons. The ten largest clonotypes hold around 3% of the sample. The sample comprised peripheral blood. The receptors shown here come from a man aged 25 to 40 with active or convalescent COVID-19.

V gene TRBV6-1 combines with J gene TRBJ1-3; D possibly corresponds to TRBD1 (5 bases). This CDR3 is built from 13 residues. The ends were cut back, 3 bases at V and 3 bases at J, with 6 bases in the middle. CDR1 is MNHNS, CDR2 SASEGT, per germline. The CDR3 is CASSEGRGNTIYF. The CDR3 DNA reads TGTGCCAGCAGTGAGGGGCGTGGAAACACCATATATTTT.

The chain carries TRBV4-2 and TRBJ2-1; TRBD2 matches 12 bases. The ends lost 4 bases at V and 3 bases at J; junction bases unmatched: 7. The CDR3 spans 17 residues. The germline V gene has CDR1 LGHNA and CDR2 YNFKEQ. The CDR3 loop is CASSRKLAGGLYNEQFF. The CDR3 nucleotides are TGTGCCAGCAGCCGAAAACTAGCGGGGGGACTCTACAATGAGCAGTTCTTC.

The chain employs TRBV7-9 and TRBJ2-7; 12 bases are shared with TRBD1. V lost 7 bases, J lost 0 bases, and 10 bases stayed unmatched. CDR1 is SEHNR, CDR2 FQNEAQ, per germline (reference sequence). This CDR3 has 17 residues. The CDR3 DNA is TGTGCCAGCAACCTACCGGGACAGGGGGCGGGCTCCTACGAGCAGTACTTC. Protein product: CASNLPGQGAGSYEQYF.

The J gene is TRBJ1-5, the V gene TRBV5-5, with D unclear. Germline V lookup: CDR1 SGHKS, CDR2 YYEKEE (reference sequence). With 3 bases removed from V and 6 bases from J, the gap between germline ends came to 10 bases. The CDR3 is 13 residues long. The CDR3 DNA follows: TGTGCCAGCAGCTGGAGGGATGGTCAGCCCCAGCATTTT. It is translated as CASSWRDGQPQHF.

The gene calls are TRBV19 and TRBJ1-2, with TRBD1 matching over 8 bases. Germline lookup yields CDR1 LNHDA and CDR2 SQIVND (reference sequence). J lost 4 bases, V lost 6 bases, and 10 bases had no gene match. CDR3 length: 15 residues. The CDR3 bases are TGTGCCAGTAGATTCGCCGAGGACAGGGTCTATGGCTACACCTTC. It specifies CASRFAEDRVYGYTF.

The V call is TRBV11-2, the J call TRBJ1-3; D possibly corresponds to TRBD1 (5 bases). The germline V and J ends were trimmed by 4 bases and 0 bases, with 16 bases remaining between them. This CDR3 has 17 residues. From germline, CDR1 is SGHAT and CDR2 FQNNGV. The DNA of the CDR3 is TGTGCCAGCAGCTGGAGACAGTTACCCTCCTCTGGAAACACCATATATTTT. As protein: CASSWRQLPSSGNTIYF.

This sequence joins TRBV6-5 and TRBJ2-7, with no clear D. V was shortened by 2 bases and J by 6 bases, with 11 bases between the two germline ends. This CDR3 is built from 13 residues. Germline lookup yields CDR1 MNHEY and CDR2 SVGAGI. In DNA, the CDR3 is TGTGCCAGCAGTTACAAAGATCGTAGCGAGCAGTACTTC. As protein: CASSYKDRSEQYF.

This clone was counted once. CDR3 sequence: CASSPTLAGGGEQFF. DNA of the CDR3: TGTGCCAGCAGCCCAACACTAGCGGGGGGAGGTGAGCAGTTCTTC. The rearrangement links TRBV7-3 to TRBJ2-1, with 12 bases lining up with TRBD2. This CDR3 region has 15 residues. Per the germline V gene, CDR1 is SGHTA and CDR2 is FQGTGA. With 5 bases clipped from V and 9 bases from J, the junction kept 8 bases outside the gene matches. The whole variable domain, remainder taken from reference TRBV7-3 and TRBJ2-1, is GAGVSQTPSNKVTEKGKYVELRCDPISGHTALYWYRQSLGQGPEFLIYFQGTGAADDSGLPNDRFFAVRPEGSVSTLKIQRTERGDSAVYLCASSPTLAGGGEQFFGPGTRLTVL.

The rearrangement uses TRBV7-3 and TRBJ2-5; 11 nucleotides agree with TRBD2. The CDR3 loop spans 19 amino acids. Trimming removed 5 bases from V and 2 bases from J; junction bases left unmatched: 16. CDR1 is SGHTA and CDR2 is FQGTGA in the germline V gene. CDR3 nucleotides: TGTGCCAGCAGCCCTACCCCCCAGGCGGTAGCGGGAGGGCAAGAGACCCAGTACTTC. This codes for CASSPTPQAVAGGQETQYF.

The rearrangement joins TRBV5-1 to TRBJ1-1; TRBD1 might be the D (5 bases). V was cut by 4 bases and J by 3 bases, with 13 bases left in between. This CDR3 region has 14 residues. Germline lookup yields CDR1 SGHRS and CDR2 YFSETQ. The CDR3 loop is CASSAQGRDTEAFF. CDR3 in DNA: TGCGCCAGCAGCGCCCAGGGCAGGGACACTGAAGCTTTCTTT. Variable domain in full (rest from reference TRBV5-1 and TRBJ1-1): KAGVTQTPRYLIKTRGQQVTLSCSPISGHRSVSWYQQTPGQGLQFLFEYFSETQRNKGNFPGRFSGRQFSNSRSEMNVSTLELGDSALYLCASSAQGRDTEAFFGQGTRLTVV.

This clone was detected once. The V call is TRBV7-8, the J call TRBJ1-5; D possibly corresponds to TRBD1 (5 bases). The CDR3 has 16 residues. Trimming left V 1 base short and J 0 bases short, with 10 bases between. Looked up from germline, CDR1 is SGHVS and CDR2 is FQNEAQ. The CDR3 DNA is TGTGCCAGCAGCTTAGACGGGGGGGATAGCAATCAGCCCCAGCATTTT. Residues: CASSLDGGDSNQPQHF.

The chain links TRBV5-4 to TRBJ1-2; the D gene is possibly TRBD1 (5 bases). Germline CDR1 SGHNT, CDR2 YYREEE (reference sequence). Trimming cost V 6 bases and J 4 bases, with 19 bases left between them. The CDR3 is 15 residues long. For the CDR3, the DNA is TGTGCCAGCACCCCCGATTCTTCAGGGTTCTATGGCTACACCTTC. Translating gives CASTPDSSGFYGYTF.

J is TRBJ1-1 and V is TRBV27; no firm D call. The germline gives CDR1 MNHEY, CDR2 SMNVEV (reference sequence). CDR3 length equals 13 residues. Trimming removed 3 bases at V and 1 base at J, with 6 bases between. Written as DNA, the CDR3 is TGTGCCAGCAGTTTCTCCAGGAACACTGAAGCTTTCTTT. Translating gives CASSFSRNTEAFF.